The clone carrying this TCR beta chain came up once. Antigen specificity is unknown. The TEMRA cells underwent FACS enrichment, while the CD8+ and CD4+ T cells underwent negative isolation. The data are from a study of CD8 T cells in Susac syndrome. Study results and caveats: In Susac patients, clonal expansion was not detected in CD4+ cells.

Random hexamers served to reverse transcribe roughly 0.5 to 1 ug RNA. Across 54 Vbeta and 13 Jbeta, TCR beta CDR3 was amplified with immunoSEQ multiplex PCR. MiXCR, applied by TCRdb to the immunoSEQ multiplex PCR reads, yields one record per CDR3 protein. The data show around 150,000 distinct CDR3 sequences, approximately 94% seen once. The origin of this receptor is a human donor with Susac syndrome. What was sequenced was CD4+ T cells from PBMCs.

The CDR3 protein is CSPPGGRNTEAFF. CDR3 DNA sequence: TGCAGTCCCCCGGGGGGAAGGAACACTGAAGCTTTCTTT. This rearrangement joins TRBV20-1 to TRBJ1-1; D is possibly TRBD1 (5 bases). This CDR3 region has 13 residues. The V and J ends lost 8 bases and 1 base respectively, with 14 bases between them. Germline V gives CDR1 DFQATT, CDR2 SNEGSKA (reference sequence).